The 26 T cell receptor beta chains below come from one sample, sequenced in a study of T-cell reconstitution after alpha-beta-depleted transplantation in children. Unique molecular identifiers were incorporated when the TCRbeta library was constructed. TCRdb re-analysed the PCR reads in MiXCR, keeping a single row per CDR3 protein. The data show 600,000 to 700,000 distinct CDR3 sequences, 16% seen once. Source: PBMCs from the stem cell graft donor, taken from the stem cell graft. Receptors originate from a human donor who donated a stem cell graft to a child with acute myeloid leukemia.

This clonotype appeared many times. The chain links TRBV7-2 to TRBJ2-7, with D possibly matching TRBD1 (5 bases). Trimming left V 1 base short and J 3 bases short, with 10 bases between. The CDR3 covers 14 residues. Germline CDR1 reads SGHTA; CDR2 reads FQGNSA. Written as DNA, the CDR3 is TGTGCCAGCAGCTTAGTAGTGGACAACTACGAGCAGTACTTC. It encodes CASSLVVDNYEQYF.

The CDR3 loop reads CASSTAGGIYNEQFF. The CDR3 DNA follows: TGTGCCAGCAGTACTGCGGGGGGTATCTACAATGAGCAGTTCTTC. J is TRBJ2-1 and V is TRBV2, with 8 bases that match TRBD2. The CDR3 covers 15 residues. V trimming: 5 bases; J trimming: 3 bases; junction bases outside the gene matches: 6. From germline, CDR1 is SNHLY and CDR2 FYNNEI.

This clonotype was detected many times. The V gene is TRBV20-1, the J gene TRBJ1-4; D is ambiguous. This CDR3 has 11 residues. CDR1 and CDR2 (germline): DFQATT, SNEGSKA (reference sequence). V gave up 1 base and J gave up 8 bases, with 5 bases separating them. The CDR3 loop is CSARGVEKLFF. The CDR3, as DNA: TGCAGTGCTAGAGGGGTGGAAAAACTGTTTTTT.

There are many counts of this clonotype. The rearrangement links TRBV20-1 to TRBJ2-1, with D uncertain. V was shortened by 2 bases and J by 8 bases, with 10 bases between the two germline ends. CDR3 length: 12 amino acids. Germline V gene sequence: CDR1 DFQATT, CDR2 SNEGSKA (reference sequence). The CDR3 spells CSARISADEQFF. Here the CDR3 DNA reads TGCAGTGCTAGAATATCTGCGGATGAGCAGTTCTTC.

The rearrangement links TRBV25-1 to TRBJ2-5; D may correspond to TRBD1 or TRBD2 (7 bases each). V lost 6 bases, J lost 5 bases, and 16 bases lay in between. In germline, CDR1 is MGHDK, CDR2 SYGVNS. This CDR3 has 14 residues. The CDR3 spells CASRLTGEGETQYF. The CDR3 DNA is TGTGCCAGCAGATTAACAGGGGAGGGGGAGACCCAGTACTTC.

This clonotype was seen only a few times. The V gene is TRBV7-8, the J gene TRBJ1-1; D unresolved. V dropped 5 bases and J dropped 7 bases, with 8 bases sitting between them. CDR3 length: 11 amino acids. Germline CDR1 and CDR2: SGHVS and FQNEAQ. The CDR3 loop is CASSPLNEAFF. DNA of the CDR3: TGTGCCAGCAGCCCCCTCAATGAAGCTTTCTTT.

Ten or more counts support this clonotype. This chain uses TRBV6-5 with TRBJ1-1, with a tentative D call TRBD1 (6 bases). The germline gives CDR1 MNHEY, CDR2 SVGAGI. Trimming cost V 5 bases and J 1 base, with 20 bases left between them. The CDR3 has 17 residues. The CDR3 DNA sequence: TGTGCCAGCAGTCCGGTGACTAACAGGGCGGGGAACACTGAAGCTTTCTTT. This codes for CASSPVTNRAGNTEAFF.

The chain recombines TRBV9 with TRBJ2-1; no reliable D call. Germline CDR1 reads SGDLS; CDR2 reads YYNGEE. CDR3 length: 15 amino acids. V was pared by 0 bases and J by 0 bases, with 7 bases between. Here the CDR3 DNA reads TGTGCCAGCAGCGTAGAGTGGGGCTCCTACAATGAGCAGTTCTTC. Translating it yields CASSVEWGSYNEQFF.

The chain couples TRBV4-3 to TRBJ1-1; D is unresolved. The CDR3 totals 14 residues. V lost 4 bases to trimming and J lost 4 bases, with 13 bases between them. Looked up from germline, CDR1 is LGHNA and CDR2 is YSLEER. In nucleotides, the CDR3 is TGCGCCAGCAGCCCCAAACGGCGTGCCACTGAAGCTTTCTTT. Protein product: CASSPKRRATEAFF.

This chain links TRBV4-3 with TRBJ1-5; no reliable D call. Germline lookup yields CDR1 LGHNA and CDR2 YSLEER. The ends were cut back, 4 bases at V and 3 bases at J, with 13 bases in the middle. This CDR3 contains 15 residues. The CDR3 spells CASSPYQGSNQPQHF. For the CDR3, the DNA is TGCGCCAGCAGCCCTTACCAAGGCTCCAATCAGCCCCAGCATTTT.

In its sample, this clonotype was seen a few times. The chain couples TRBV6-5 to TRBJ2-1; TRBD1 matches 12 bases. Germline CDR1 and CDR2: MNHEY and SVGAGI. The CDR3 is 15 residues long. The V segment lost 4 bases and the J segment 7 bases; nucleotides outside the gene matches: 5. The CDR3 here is CASSSGQGAVNEQFF. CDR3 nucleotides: TGTGCCAGCAGTTCGGGACAGGGGGCGGTAAATGAGCAGTTCTTC.

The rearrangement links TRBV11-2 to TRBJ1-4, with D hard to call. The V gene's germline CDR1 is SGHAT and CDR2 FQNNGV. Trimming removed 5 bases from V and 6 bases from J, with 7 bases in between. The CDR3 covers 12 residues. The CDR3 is CASSGKYEKLFF. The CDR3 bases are TGTGCCAGCAGCGGGAAGTATGAAAAACTGTTTTTT. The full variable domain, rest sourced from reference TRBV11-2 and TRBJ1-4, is EAGVAQSPRYKIIEKRQSVAFWCNPISGHATLYWYQQILGQGPKLLIQFQNNGVVDDSQLPKDRFSAERLKGVDSTLKIQPAKLEDSAVYLCASSGKYEKLFFGSGTQLSVL.

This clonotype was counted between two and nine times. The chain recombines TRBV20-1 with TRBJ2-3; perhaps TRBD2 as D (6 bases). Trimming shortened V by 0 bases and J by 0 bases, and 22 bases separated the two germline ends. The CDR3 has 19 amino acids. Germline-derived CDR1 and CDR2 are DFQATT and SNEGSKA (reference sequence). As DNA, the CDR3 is TGCAGTGCTAGAGATAGGTCATTTGGCGGGGTCTTCAGCACAGATACGCAGTATTTT. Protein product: CSARDRSFGGVFSTDTQYF.

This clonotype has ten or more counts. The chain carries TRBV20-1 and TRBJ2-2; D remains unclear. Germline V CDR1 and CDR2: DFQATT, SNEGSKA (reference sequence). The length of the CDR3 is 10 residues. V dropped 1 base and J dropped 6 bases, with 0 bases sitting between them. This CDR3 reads CSARAGELFF. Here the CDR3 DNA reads TGCAGTGCTAGAGCCGGGGAGCTGTTTTTT.

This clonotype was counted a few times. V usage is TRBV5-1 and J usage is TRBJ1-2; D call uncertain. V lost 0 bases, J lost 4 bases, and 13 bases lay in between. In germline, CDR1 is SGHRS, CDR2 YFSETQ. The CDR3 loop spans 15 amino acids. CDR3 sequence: CASSLAGSRLYGYTF. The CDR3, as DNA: TGCGCCAGCAGCTTGGCCGGATCAAGACTCTATGGCTACACCTTC.

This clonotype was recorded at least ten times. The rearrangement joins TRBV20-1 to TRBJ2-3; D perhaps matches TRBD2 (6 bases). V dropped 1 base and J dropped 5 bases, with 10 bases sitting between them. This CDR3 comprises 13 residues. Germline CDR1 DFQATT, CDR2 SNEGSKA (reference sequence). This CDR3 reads CSARVLGGDTQYF. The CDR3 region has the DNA TGCAGTGCTAGAGTCTTGGGGGGAGATACGCAGTATTTT.

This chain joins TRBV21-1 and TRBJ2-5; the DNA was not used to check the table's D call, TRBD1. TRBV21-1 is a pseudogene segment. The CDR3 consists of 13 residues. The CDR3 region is CASSKHPGETQYF. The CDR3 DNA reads TGTGCCAGCAGCAAACACCCGGGAGAGACCCAGTACTTC.

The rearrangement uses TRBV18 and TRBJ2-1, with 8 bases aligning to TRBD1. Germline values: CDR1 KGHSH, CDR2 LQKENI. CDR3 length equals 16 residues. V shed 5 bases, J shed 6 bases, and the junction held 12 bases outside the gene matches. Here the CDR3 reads CASSSEDREIGNEQFF. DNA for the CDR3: TGTGCCAGCTCATCCGAGGACAGGGAAATAGGCAATGAGCAGTTCTTC.

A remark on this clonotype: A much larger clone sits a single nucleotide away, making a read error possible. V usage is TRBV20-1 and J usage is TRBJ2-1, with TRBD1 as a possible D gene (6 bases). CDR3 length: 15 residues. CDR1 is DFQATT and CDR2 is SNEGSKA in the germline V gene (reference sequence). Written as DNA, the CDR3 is TGCAGTGCTAGAGCGGTCAGGGGCGCTGACAATGACCAGTTCTTC. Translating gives CSARAVRGADNDQFF.

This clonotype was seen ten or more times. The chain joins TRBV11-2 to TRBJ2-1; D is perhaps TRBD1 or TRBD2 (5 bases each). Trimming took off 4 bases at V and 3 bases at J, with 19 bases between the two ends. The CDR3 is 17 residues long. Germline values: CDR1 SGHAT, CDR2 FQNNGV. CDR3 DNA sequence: TGTGCCAGCAGCTCAACAAACCGGGACGCCTTCTACAATGAGCAGTTCTTC. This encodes CASSSTNRDAFYNEQFF.

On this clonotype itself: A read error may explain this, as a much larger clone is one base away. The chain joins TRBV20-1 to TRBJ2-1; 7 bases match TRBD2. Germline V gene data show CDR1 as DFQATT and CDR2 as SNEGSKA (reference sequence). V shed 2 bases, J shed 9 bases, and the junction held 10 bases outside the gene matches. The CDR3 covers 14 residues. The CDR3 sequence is CSARRGDQSGEQFF. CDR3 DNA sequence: TGCAGTGCTAGACGGGGGGACCAGTCCGGTGAGCAGTTCTTC.

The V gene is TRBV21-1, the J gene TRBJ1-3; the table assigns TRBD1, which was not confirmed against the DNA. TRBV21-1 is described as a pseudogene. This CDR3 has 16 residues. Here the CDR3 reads CASSVGRRGSGNTIYF. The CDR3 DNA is TGTGCCAGCAGTGTTGGGCGCAGGGGATCGGGGAACACCATATATTTT.

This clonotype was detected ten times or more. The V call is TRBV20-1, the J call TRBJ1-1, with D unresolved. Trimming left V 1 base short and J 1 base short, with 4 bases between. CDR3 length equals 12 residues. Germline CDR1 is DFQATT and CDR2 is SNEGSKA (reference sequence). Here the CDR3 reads CSARGSNTEAFF. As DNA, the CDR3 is TGCAGTGCTAGAGGGTCGAACACTGAAGCTTTCTTT.

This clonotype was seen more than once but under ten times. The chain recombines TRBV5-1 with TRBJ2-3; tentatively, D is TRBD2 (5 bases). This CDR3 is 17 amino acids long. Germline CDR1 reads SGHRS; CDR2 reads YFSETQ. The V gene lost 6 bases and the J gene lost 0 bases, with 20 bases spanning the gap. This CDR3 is CASTKEARRASTDTQYF. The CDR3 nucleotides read TGCGCCAGCACAAAAGAAGCTCGGCGGGCTAGCACAGATACGCAGTATTTT.

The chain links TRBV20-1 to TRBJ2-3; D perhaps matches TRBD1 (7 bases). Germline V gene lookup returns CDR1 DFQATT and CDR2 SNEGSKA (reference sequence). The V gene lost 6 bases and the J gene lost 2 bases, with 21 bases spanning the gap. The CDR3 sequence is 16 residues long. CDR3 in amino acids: CSAPLQGGPPTDTQYF. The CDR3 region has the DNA TGCAGTGCCCCTCTTCAGGGGGGACCCCCCACAGATACGCAGTATTTT.

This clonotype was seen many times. In DNA, the CDR3 is TGCAGTGCTAAAAAGCGAGGGTGGGGGACCGGGGAGCTGTTTTTT. Its translation: CSAKKRGWGTGELFF. The gene calls are TRBV20-1 and TRBJ2-2, with D perhaps TRBD1 or TRBD2 (5 bases each). There are 15 residues in the CDR3. Per germline, CDR1 DFQATT and CDR2 SNEGSKA (reference sequence). The V gene lost 4 bases and the J gene lost 5 bases, with 17 bases spanning the gap.